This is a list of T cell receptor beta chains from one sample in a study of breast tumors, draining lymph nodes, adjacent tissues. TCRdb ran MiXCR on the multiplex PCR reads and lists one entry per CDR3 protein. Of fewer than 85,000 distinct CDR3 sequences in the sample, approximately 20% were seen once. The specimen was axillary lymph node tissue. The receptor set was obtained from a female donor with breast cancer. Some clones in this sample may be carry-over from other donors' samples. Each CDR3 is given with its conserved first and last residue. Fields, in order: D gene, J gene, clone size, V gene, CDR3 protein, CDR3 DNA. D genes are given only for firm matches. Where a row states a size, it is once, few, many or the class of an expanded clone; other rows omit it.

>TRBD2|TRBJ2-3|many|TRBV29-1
CSVGASGSADTQYF
TGCAGCGTTGGGGCTAGCGGGAGCGCAGATACGCAGTATTTT
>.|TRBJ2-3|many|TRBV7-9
CASSFGTFTDTQYF
TGTGCCAGCAGCTTCGGGACGTTCACAGATACGCAGTATTTT
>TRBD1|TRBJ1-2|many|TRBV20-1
CSARDNSGTGGPNYGYTF
TGCAGTGCTAGAGACAATTCCGGGACAGGGGGCCCCAACTATGGCTACACCTTC
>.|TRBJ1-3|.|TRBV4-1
CASSQGPPRGAPGNTIYF
TGCGCCAGCAGCCAAGGGCCCCCCCGGGGGGCGCCTGGAAACACCATATATTTT
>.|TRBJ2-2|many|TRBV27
CASSFGNRVNTGELFF
TGTGCCAGCAGTTTTGGCAACAGGGTAAACACCGGGGAGCTGTTTTTT
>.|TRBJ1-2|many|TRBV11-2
CASSLGQGRGYTF
TGTGCCAGCAGCTTAGGTCAGGGTCGCGGCTACACCTTC
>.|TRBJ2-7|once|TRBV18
CASSPPTLPEQYF
TGTGCCAGCTCACCACCGACTCTACCCGAGCAGTACTTC
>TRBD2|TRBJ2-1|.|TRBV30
CAWSSLGGAIEQFF
TGTGCCTGGAGTAGTTTGGGAGGGGCCATTGAGCAGTTCTTC
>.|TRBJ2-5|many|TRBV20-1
CSARAPQGGKETQYF
TGCAGTGCTAGAGCCCCACAGGGAGGCAAAGAGACCCAGTACTTC
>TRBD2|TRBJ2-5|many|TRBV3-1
CASSRTSGILETQYF
TGTGCCAGCAGCCGGACTAGCGGGATTTTAGAGACCCAGTACTTC
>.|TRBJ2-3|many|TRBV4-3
CASSQDWRAAADTQYF
TGCGCCAGCAGCCAAGATTGGAGGGCAGCCGCGGATACGCAGTATTTT
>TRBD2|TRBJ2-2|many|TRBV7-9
CASRLAANTGELFF
TGCGCCAGCAGACTAGCGGCGAACACCGGGGAGCTGTTTTTT
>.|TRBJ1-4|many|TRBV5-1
CASSSGDSTNEKLFF
TGCGCCAGCAGCTCGGGGGATTCAACTAATGAAAAACTGTTTTTT
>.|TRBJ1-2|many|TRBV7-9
CASSLDGGGFYGYTF
TGTGCCAGCAGCTTAGACGGAGGAGGGTTTTATGGCTACACCTTC
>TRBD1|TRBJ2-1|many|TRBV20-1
CSAGDRANEQFF
TGCAGTGCTGGAGACAGGGCCAATGAGCAGTTCTTC
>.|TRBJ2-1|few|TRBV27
CASSSRLVYNEQFF
TGTGCCAGCAGTTCTAGACTAGTATACAATGAGCAGTTCTTC
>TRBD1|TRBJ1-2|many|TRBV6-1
CASSSGGARSYGYTF
TGTGCCAGCAGCTCAGGGGGGGCGCGCAGCTATGGCTACACCTTC
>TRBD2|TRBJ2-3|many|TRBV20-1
CSANGGGRSTDTQYF
TGCAGTGCTAATGGGGGGGGTCGAAGCACAGATACGCAGTATTTT
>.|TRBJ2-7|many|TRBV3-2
CASSPLLSGRGDEQYF
TGTGCCAGCAGTCCACTCCTCAGCGGGAGGGGCGACGAGCAGTACTTC
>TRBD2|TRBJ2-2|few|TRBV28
CASRMGGLNTGELFF
TGTGCCAGCAGGATGGGGGGGTTAAACACCGGGGAGCTGTTTTTT
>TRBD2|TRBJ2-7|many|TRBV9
CASSVQGTSENKQYF
TGTGCCAGCAGCGTACAAGGGACTAGCGAGAATAAGCAGTACTTC
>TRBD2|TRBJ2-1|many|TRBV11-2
CASSLGVIAGANEQFF
TGTGCCAGCAGCTTGGGAGTGATAGCGGGAGCTAATGAGCAGTTCTTC
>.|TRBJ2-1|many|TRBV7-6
CASSLGEVQFF
TGTGCCAGCAGCTTAGGGGAAGTGCAGTTCTTC
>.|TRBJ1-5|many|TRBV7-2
CASSLGGVSEPQHF
TGTGCCAGCAGCTTAGGGGGGGTTAGTGAGCCCCAGCATTTT
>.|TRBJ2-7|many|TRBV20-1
CSAVWTVPLEQYF
TGCAGTGCTGTCTGGACAGTCCCTCTCGAGCAGTACTTC
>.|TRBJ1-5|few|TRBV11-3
CASSLFLLLEFYQPQHF
TGTGCCAGCAGCTTATTTCTGCTCCTAGAGTTTTATCAGCCCCAGCATTTT
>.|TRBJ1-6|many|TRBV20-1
CGARNTDNSPLHF
TGCGGTGCTAGAAACACCGATAATTCACCCCTCCACTTT